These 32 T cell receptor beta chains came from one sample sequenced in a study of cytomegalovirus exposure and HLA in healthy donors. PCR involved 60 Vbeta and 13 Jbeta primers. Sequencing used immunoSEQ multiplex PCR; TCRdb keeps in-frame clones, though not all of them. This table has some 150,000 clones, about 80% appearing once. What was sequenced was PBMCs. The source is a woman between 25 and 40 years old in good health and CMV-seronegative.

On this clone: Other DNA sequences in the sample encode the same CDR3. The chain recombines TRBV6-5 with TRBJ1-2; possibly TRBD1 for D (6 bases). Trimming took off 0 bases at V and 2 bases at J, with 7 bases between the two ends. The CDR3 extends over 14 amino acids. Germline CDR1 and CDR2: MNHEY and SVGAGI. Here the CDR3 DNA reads TGTGCCAGCAGTTACTCTACAGGGAACTATGGCTACACCTTC. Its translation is CASSYSTGNYGYTF.

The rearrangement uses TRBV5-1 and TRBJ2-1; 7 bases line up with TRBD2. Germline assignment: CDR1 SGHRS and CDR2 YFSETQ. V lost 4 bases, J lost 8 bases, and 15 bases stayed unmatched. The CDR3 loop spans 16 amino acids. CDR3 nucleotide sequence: TGCGCCAGCAGCCGCGGGACTACCATTCCCGGTGATGAGCAGTTCTTC. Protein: CASSRGTTIPGDEQFF.

The CDR3 DNA reads as TGTGCCAGCAAGGGGTCAACTAATGAAAAACTGTTTTTT. This gives the protein CASKGSTNEKLFF. The chain employs TRBV6-6 and TRBJ1-4, with D possibly being TRBD1 (5 bases). This CDR3 has 13 residues. Germline loops: CDR1 MNHNY, CDR2 SVGAGI (reference sequence). With 7 bases removed from V and 0 bases from J, the gap between germline ends came to 6 bases.

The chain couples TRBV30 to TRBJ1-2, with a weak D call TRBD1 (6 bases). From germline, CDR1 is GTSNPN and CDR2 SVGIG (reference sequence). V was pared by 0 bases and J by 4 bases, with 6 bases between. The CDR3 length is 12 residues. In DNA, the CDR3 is TGTGCCTGGAGTGTACAGGGCTATGGCTACACCTTC. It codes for CAWSVQGYGYTF.

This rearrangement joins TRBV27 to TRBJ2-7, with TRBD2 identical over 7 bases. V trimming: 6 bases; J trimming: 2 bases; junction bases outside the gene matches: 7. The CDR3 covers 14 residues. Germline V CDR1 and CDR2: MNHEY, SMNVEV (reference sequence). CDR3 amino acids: CASSPGGSTYEQYF. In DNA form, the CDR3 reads TGTGCCAGCAGCCCGGGAGGAAGTACCTACGAGCAGTACTTC.

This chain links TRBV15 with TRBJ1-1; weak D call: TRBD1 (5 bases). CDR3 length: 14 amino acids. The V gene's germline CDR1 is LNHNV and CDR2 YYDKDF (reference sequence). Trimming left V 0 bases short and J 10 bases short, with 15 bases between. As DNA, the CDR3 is TGTGCCACCAGCAGAGATAGGGCCTCAGGGCTAGCTTTCTTT. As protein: CATSRDRASGLAFF.

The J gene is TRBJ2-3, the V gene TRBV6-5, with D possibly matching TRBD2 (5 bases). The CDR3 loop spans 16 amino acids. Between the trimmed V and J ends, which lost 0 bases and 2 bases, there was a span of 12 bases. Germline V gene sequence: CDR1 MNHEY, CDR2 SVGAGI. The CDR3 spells CASSYSSGGFTDTQYF. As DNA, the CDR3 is TGTGCCAGCAGTTACTCGTCGGGCGGGTTCACAGATACGCAGTATTTT.

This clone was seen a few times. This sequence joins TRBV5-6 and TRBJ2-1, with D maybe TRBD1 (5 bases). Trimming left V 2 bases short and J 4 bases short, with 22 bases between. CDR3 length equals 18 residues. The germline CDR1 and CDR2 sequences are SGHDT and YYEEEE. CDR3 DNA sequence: TGTGCCAGCAGCTTATACCGCTCCAGGGATCGCCCATACAATGAGCAGTTCTTC. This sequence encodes CASSLYRSRDRPYNEQFF.

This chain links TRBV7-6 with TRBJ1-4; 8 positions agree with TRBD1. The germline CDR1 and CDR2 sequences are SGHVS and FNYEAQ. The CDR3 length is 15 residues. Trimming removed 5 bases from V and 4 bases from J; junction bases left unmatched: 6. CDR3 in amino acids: CASSNRQGFNEKLFF. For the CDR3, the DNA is TGTGCCAGCAGCAATCGACAGGGGTTTAATGAAAAACTGTTTTTT.

The CDR3 DNA reads TGTGCCAGCTCACCGGGCTGGGACCAAGAGACCCAGTACTTC. Amino acid sequence: CASSPGWDQETQYF. The J gene is TRBJ2-5, the V gene TRBV18; D call uncertain. V was clipped by 3 bases and J by 0 bases, with 8 bases between them. CDR1 is KGHSH and CDR2 is LQKENI in the germline V gene. The CDR3 runs 14 residues. The full variable domain, completed using reference TRBV18 and TRBJ2-5, is NAGVMQNPRHLVRRRGQEARLRCSPMKGHSHVYWYRQLPEEGLKFMVYLQKENIIDESGMPKERFSAEFPKEGPSILRIQQVVRGDSAAYFCASSPGWDQETQYFGPGTRLLVL.

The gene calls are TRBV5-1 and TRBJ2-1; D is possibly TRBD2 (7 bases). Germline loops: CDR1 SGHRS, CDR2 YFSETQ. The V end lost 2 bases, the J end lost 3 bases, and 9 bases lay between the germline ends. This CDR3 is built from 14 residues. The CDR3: CASSFGGLYNEQFF. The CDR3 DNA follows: TGCGCCAGCAGCTTCGGGGGGCTCTACAATGAGCAGTTCTTC.

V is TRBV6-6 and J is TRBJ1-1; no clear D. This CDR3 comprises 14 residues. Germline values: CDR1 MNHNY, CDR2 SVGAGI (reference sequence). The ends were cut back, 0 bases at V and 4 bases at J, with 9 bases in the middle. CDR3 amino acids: CASSYSRDITEAFF. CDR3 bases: TGTGCCAGCAGTTACTCGAGGGATATCACTGAAGCTTTCTTT.

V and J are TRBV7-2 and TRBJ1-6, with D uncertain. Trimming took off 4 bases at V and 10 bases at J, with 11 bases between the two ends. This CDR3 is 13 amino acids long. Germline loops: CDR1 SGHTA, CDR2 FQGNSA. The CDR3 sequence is CASSSSGNSPLHF. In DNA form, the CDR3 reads TGTGCCAGCAGCTCTTCGGGGAACTCACCCCTCCACTTT.

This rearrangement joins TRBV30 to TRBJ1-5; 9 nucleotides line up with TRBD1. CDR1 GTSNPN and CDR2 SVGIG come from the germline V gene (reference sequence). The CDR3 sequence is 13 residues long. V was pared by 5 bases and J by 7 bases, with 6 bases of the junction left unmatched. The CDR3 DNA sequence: TGTGCCTGGGCACAGGGGGCTCAGCAGCCCCAGCATTTT. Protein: CAWAQGAQQPQHF.

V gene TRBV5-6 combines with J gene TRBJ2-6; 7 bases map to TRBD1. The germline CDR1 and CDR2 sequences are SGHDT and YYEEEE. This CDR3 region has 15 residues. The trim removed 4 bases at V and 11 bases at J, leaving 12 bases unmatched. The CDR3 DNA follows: TGTGCCAGCAGCGTGGGACAGCTTCCCCCCTACGTCCTGACTTTC. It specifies CASSVGQLPPYVLTF.

The CDR3 DNA sequence: TGTGCCAGCAGTGTTGAGAGGGGGCGCGGATCCTACAATGAGCAGTTCTTC. It yields the protein CASSVERGRGSYNEQFF. This rearrangement joins TRBV25-1 to TRBJ2-1; 7 bases are shared with TRBD1. The germline V gene has CDR1 MGHDK and CDR2 SYGVNS. V was pared by 4 bases and J by 1 base, with 10 bases of the junction left unmatched. This CDR3 is built from 17 residues.

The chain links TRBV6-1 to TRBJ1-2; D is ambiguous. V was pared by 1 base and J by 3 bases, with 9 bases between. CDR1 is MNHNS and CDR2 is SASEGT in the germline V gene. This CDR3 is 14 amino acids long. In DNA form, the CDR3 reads TGTGCCAGCAGTGAAGGCCTCAGTGACTATGGCTACACCTTC. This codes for CASSEGLSDYGYTF.

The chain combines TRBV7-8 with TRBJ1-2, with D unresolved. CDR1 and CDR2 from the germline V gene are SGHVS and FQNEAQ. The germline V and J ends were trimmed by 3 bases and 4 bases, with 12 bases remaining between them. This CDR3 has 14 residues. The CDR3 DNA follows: TGTGCCAGCAGCTTGGCGAATACGGGCTATGGCTACACCTTC. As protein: CASSLANTGYGYTF. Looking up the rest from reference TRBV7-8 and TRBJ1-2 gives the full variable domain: GAGVSQSPRYKVAKRGQDVALRCDPISGHVSLFWYQQALGQGPEFLTYFQNEAQLDKSGLPSDRFFAERPEGSVSTLKIQRTQQEDSAVYLCASSLANTGYGYTFGSGTRLTVV.

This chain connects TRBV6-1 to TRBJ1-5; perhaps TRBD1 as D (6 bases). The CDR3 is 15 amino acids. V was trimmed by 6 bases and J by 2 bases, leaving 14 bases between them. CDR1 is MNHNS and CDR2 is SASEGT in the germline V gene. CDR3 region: CASRHPGHGNQPQHF. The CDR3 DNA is TGTGCCAGCAGACACCCGGGACATGGCAATCAGCCCCAGCATTTT.

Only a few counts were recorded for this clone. CDR3 nucleotide sequence: TGTGCCAGCAGCCCTGGGACATCTAGCAATTCACCCCTCCACTTT. This codes for CASSPGTSSNSPLHF. This rearrangement joins TRBV5-4 to TRBJ1-6; weak D call: TRBD1 (6 bases). Between the trimmed V and J ends, which lost 4 bases and 7 bases, there was a span of 15 bases. The germline V gene has CDR1 SGHNT and CDR2 YYREEE (reference sequence). CDR3 length: 15 residues.

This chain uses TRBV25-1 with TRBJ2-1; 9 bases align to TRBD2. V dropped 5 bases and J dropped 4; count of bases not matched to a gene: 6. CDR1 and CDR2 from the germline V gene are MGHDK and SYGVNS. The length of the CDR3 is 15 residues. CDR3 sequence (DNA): TGTGCCAGCAGTTTACAAAGCGGGGGGTACAATGAGCAGTTCTTC. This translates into CASSLQSGGYNEQFF.

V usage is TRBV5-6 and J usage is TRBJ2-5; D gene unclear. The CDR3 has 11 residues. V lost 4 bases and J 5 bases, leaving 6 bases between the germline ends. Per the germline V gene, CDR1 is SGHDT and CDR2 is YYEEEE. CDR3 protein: CASSLQETQYF. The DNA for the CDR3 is TGTGCCAGCAGCCTCCAGGAGACCCAGTACTTC.

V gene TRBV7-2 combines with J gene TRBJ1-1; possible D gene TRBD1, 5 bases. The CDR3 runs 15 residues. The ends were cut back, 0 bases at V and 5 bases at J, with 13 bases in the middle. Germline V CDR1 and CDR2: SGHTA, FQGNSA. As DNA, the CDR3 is TGTGCCAGCAGCTTAGCTCAGGGAATGAGGACTGAAGCTTTCTTT. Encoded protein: CASSLAQGMRTEAFF.

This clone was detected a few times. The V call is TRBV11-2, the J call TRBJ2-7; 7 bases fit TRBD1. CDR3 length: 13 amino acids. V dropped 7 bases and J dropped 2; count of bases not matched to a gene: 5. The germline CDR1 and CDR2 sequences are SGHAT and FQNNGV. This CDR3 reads CASTPGTAYEQYF. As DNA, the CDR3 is TGTGCCAGCACCCCGGGGACAGCCTACGAGCAGTACTTC.

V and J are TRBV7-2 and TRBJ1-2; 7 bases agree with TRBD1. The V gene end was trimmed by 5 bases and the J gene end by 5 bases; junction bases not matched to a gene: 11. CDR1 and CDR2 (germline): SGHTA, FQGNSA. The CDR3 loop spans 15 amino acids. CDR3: CASSPSPTGNYGYTF. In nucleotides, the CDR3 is TGTGCCAGCAGCCCAAGCCCGACAGGGAATTATGGCTACACCTTC. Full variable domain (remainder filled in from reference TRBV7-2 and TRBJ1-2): GAGVSQSPSNKVTEKGKDVELRCDPISGHTALYWYRQSLGQGLEFLIYFQGNSAPDKSGLPSDRFSAERTGGSVSTLTIQRTQQEDSAVYLCASSPSPTGNYGYTFGSGTRLTVV.

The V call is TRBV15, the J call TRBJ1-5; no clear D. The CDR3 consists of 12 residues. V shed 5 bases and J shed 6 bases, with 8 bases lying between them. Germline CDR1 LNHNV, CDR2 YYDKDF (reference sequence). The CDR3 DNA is TGTGCCACCAGCCGAGGGCCTCAGCCCCAGCATTTT. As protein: CATSRGPQPQHF.

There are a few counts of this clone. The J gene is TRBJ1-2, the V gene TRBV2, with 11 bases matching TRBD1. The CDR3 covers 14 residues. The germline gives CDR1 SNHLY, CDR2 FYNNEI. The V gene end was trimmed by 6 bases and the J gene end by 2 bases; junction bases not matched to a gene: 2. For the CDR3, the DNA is TGTGCCAGCAGGGGACAGGGGGGGAACTATGGCTACACCTTC. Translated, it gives CASRGQGGNYGYTF.

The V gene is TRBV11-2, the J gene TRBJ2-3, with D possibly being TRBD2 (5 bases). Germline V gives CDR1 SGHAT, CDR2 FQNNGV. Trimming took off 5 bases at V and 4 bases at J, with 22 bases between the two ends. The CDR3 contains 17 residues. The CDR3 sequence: CASSRQWEPLFPDTQYF. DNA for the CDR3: TGTGCCAGCAGCCGCCAATGGGAGCCCCTTTTTCCAGATACGCAGTATTTT.

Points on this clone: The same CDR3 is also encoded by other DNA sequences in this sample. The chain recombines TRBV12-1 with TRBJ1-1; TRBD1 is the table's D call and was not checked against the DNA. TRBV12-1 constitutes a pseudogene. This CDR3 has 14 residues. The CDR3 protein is CASSWGQGGAEAFF. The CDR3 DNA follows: TGTGCCAGCAGCTGGGGACAGGGAGGCGCTGAAGCTTTCTTT.

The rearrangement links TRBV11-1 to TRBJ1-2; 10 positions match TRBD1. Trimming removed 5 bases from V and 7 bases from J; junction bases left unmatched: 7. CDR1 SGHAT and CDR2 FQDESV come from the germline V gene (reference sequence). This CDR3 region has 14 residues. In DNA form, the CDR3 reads TGTGCCAGCAGCCGGACAGGGGGAGAGATTGGCTACACCTTC. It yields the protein CASSRTGGEIGYTF.

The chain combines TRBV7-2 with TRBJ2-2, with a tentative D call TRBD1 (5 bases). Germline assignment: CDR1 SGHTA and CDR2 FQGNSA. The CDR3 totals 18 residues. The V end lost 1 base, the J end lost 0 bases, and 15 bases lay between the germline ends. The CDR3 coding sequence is TGTGCCAGCAGCTTAGTCGGGCCAGGGCCTTCGAACACCGGGGAGCTGTTTTTT. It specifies CASSLVGPGPSNTGELFF.

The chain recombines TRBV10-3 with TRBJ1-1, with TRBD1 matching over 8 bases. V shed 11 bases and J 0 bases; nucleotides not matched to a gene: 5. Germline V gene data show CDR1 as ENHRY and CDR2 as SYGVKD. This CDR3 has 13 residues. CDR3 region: CAARDRMNTEAFF. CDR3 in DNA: TGTGCCGCCCGGGACAGGATGAACACTGAAGCTTTCTTT.